What follows are 30 T cell receptor beta chains derived from one specimen sequenced in a study of T cells in Graves' hyperthyroidism and ophthalmopathy. TCR beta CDR3 regions were amplified from RNA. An initial round of RT-PCR targeting the TCR CDR3 relied on the HTBI primer set. TCRdb reprocessed the multiplex PCR reads via MiXCR and lists one record per CDR3 protein. This table holds some 700,000 distinct CDR3 sequences, around 16% found once. Source material: blood. The receptors shown here come from a man aged 45-65 years with Graves' hyperthyroidism.

A few counts support this clonotype. The chain recombines TRBV7-2 with TRBJ2-2, with 9 bases matching TRBD2. The ends lost 1 base at V and 3 bases at J; junction bases unmatched: 3. Germline loops: CDR1 SGHTA, CDR2 FQGNSA. The CDR3 contains 16 residues. In DNA, the CDR3 is TGTGCCAGCAGCTTAGGGACTAGCGATTACACCGGGGAGCTGTTTTTT. Its protein is CASSLGTSDYTGELFF.

DNA of the CDR3: TGTGCCAGCAGCCAAGCCAAGGCTAGCGGGACCGAGACCCAGTACTTC. This codes for CASSQAKASGTETQYF. V and J are TRBV28 and TRBJ2-5, with 9 bases matching TRBD2. This CDR3 comprises 16 residues. J was trimmed by 5 bases and V by 6 bases; bases with no gene match: 13. Germline V lookup: CDR1 MDHEN, CDR2 SYDVKM.

This clonotype was seen many times. This chain links TRBV20-1 with TRBJ2-3; D could derive from TRBD1 or TRBD2 (5 bases each). There are 15 residues in the CDR3. V gave up 2 bases and J gave up 2 bases, with 14 bases separating them. Germline lookup yields CDR1 DFQATT and CDR2 SNEGSKA (reference sequence). For the CDR3, the DNA is TGCAGTGCTAGACGGCCCGGGGACGACACAGATACGCAGTATTTT. Translating gives CSARRPGDDTDTQYF.

This clonotype was detected many times. The chain carries TRBV12-3 or TRBV12-4 and TRBJ2-3; TRBD2 aligns across 14 bases. CDR3 length: 16 amino acids. With 8 bases clipped from V and 2 bases from J, the junction kept 6 bases outside the gene matches. As DNA, the CDR3 is TGTGCCAGCTCACGACTAGCGGGAGGGTTCACAGATACGCAGTATTTT. Its protein product is CASSRLAGGFTDTQYF.

This clonotype was picked up a small number of times. The chain recombines TRBV5-1 with TRBJ2-7, with 10 positions matching TRBD2. CDR1 is SGHRS and CDR2 is YFSETQ in the germline V gene. The length of the CDR3 is 14 residues. Germline trimming cut 5 bases from V and 5 bases from J; bases unmatched to any gene: 7. The CDR3 sequence is CASRKTAGGDEQYF. The CDR3 nucleotides are TGCGCCAGCAGGAAAACAGCGGGAGGGGACGAGCAGTACTTC.

The V gene is TRBV19, the J gene TRBJ1-5, with TRBD1 identical over 8 bases. With 3 bases clipped from V and 6 bases from J, the junction kept 4 bases outside the gene matches. Germline-derived CDR1 and CDR2 are LNHDA and SQIVND (reference sequence). The CDR3 runs to 14 residues. The CDR3 is CASSIDRGSQPQHF. The CDR3 DNA follows: TGTGCCAGTAGTATCGACAGGGGTAGTCAGCCCCAGCATTTT.

The chain couples TRBV6-1 to TRBJ2-7; the match to TRBD1 covers 7 bases. The CDR3 extends over 14 amino acids. Germline trimming cut 4 bases from V and 6 bases from J; bases unmatched to any gene: 9. Germline CDR1 and CDR2: MNHNS and SASEGT. The CDR3 DNA reads TGTGCCAGCAGTGGACAGGGCTTAAAAACCGAGCAGTACTTC. It is translated as CASSGQGLKTEQYF.

This clonotype was seen a handful of times. The CDR3 protein is CASSSSGTISGNTIYF. CDR3 nucleotide sequence: TGTGCCAGCAGCTCCTCCGGGACCATTAGTGGAAACACCATATATTTT. The rearrangement links TRBV7-8 to TRBJ1-3; TRBD1 is a possible D gene (5 bases). The CDR3 loop spans 16 amino acids. V shed 4 bases and J shed 3 bases, with 16 bases lying between them. CDR1 SGHVS and CDR2 FQNEAQ come from the germline V gene.

This clonotype showed up many times. The chain employs TRBV6-1 and TRBJ1-5; 8 positions match TRBD1. There are 21 residues in the CDR3. Germline V CDR1 and CDR2: MNHNS, SASEGT. J lost 2 bases, V lost 5 bases, and 23 bases had no gene match. CDR3: CASSSLRSRGPSSRRNQPQHF. DNA of the CDR3: TGTGCCAGCAGTTCTCTCCGATCCAGGGGGCCTAGCTCTAGGCGCAATCAGCCCCAGCATTTT.

Points on this clonotype: A much more abundant neighbour one base away suggests this may be a read error. The chain recombines TRBV19 with TRBJ1-1; 8 positions match TRBD1. The CDR3 is made up of 15 amino acids. CDR1 is LNHDA and CDR2 is SQIVND in the germline V gene (reference sequence). Trimming at V came to 4 bases and at J to 6 bases, leaving 10 bases not matched to a gene. This CDR3 reads CASSTIPGTGSEAFF. The CDR3 DNA is TGTGCCAGTAGTACTATTCCCGGGACAGGATCTGAAGCTTTCTTT.

To note about this clonotype: Given a much more abundant clone one base away, this may be a read error. CDR3 amino acids: CATSSPRDWLAGTQETQFF. DNA for the CDR3: TGTGCCACCAGCAGTCCCAGAGATTGGCTAGCGGGAACCCAAGAGACCCAGTTCTTC. The chain recombines TRBV15 with TRBJ2-1; 9 positions agree with TRBD2. CDR1 and CDR2 (germline): LNHNV, YYDKDF (reference sequence). Trimming at V came to 3 bases and at J to 13 bases, leaving 25 bases not matched to a gene. This CDR3 region has 19 residues.

This clonotype appeared many times. V gene TRBV2 combines with J gene TRBJ2-7, with D tentatively TRBD1 (6 bases). The germline V gene has CDR1 SNHLY and CDR2 FYNNEI. The ends were cut back, 8 bases at V and 2 bases at J, with 19 bases in the middle. The CDR3 runs to 15 residues. The CDR3 sequence is CASGRTDEDPYEQYF. In nucleotides, the CDR3 is TGTGCCAGCGGTAGGACAGACGAAGACCCCTACGAGCAGTACTTC.

This clonotype was observed a few times. The chain combines TRBV5-1 with TRBJ2-1, with unresolved D. Germline assignment: CDR1 SGHRS and CDR2 YFSETQ. Between the trimmed V and J ends, which lost 4 bases and 15 bases, there was a span of 14 bases. The CDR3 is made up of 11 amino acids. CDR3 loop: CASSPEVDLFF. The CDR3 region has the DNA TGCGCCAGCAGCCCTGAGGTAGATCTGTTCTTC.

The chain is built from TRBV19 and TRBJ2-7, with 11 nucleotides matching TRBD2. This CDR3 has 18 residues. V lost 5 bases, J lost 3 bases, and 15 bases stayed unmatched. Germline V CDR1 and CDR2: LNHDA, SQIVND (reference sequence). Here the CDR3 DNA reads TGTGCCAGTAGTCCCGGAGCAGGACTAGCGGGCCCATACTACGAGCAGTACTTC. As protein: CASSPGAGLAGPYYEQYF. Looking up the rest from reference TRBV19 and TRBJ2-7 gives the full variable domain: DGGITQSPKYLFRKEGQNVTLSCEQNLNHDAMYWYRQDPGQGLRLIYYSQIVNDFQKGDIAEGYSVSREKKESFPLTVTSAQKNPTAFYLCASSPGAGLAGPYYEQYFGPGTRLTVT.

This clonotype was counted ten times or more. The gene calls are TRBV9 and TRBJ2-5; D is unresolved. The V gene's germline CDR1 is SGDLS and CDR2 YYNGEE. CDR3 length equals 14 residues. The V end was cut by 0 bases, the J end by 3 bases, with 9 bases between. CDR3 residues: CASSVAGFEETQYF. The CDR3 DNA reads TGTGCCAGCAGCGTAGCCGGGTTTGAAGAGACCCAGTACTTC.

In its sample, this clonotype was seen many times. The rearrangement joins TRBV11-2 to TRBJ1-5; D is undetermined. The CDR3 runs to 15 residues. Between the trimmed V and J ends, which lost 0 bases and 4 bases, there was a span of 10 bases. Germline V gives CDR1 SGHAT, CDR2 FQNNGV. As DNA, the CDR3 is TGTGCCAGCAGCTTAGATCGCAGAGCTAATCAGCCCCAGCATTTT. Protein sequence: CASSLDRRANQPQHF.

This clonotype has ten or more counts. The J gene is TRBJ2-3, the V gene TRBV7-3; D perhaps matches TRBD1 (6 bases). The V gene lost 1 base and the J gene lost 1 base, with 9 bases spanning the gap. The CDR3 is made up of 15 amino acids. The V gene's germline CDR1 is SGHTA and CDR2 FQGTGA. The CDR3 here is CASSLMAGGTDTQYF. Here the CDR3 DNA reads TGTGCCAGCAGCTTAATGGCAGGGGGCACAGATACGCAGTATTTT.

The table lists this clonotype with many counts. The J gene is TRBJ1-1, the V gene TRBV27; TRBD1 aligns across 8 bases. The V and J ends lost 4 bases and 7 bases, in that order; junction bases with no gene match: 5. Germline V gives CDR1 MNHEY, CDR2 SMNVEV (reference sequence). This CDR3 is built from 13 residues. The CDR3 loop is CASSSRQGYEAFF. In nucleotides, the CDR3 is TGTGCCAGCAGTTCCCGACAGGGGTATGAAGCTTTCTTT.

This clonotype turned up a few times. V and J are TRBV6-2 or TRBV6-3 and TRBJ2-1; 9 bases agree with TRBD1. Trimming removed 7 bases from V and 4 bases from J; junction bases left unmatched: 14. From germline, CDR1 is MNHEY and CDR2 SVGEGT. The CDR3 is made up of 17 amino acids. The CDR3 bases are TGTGCCAGCACCCCATGGGTGTCGGGACAGGGATACAATGAGCAGTTCTTC. Translating gives CASTPWVSGQGYNEQFF.

This clonotype was seen ten or more times. CDR3 in DNA: TGTGCCAGCAGTTTCCAGCGGGAGGAATCCCCATATACGCAGTATTTT. Translation: CASSFQREESPYTQYF. The chain links TRBV28 to TRBJ2-3; 9 nucleotides align to TRBD2. This CDR3 region has 16 residues. The germline V gene encodes CDR1 MDHEN and CDR2 SYDVKM. V lost 3 bases, J lost 7 bases, and 11 bases stayed unmatched.

This clonotype came up a few times. The gene calls are TRBV6-2 or TRBV6-3 and TRBJ1-2; D unclear. Germline loops: CDR1 MNHEY, CDR2 SVGEGT. The CDR3 consists of 13 residues. V gave up 10 bases and J gave up 0 bases, with 12 bases separating them. This CDR3 is CATSGTTNYGYTF. For the CDR3, the DNA is TGTGCCACCAGCGGAACGACTAACTATGGCTACACCTTC.

This clonotype has at least ten counts. The chain joins TRBV18 to TRBJ1-1; D is unclear. CDR3 length equals 12 residues. Germline V gene lookup returns CDR1 KGHSH and CDR2 LQKENI. V lost 3 bases and J 4 bases, leaving 6 bases between the germline ends. CDR3 amino acids: CASSPLVTEAFF. CDR3 nucleotides: TGTGCCAGCTCACCTTTGGTCACTGAAGCTTTCTTT.

This clonotype was counted at least ten times. This chain connects TRBV6-1 to TRBJ2-7; D gene ambiguous. The CDR3 spans 15 residues. Germline V gives CDR1 MNHNS, CDR2 SASEGT. V was pared by 0 bases and J by 2 bases, with 11 bases between. The CDR3 is CASSEAGTATYEQYF. The CDR3 bases are TGTGCCAGCAGTGAAGCAGGTACAGCCACCTACGAGCAGTACTTC.

This clonotype showed up many times. The V gene is TRBV9, the J gene TRBJ2-1, with D uncertain. Trimming left V 0 bases short and J 4 bases short, with 5 bases between. The CDR3 is made up of 13 amino acids. CDR1 SGDLS and CDR2 YYNGEE come from the germline V gene. CDR3 in DNA: TGTGCCAGCAGCGTAGATGATTACAATGAGCAGTTCTTC. Its protein is CASSVDDYNEQFF.

This clonotype was observed many times. The chain carries TRBV28 and TRBJ1-4; the D gene is possibly TRBD1 (6 bases). The germline V gene encodes CDR1 MDHEN and CDR2 SYDVKM. This CDR3 is 14 amino acids long. Trimming removed 6 bases at V and 4 bases at J, with 12 bases between. In DNA, the CDR3 is TGTGCCAGCAGCGGACAGCACATTAATGAAAAACTGTTTTTT. It translates to CASSGQHINEKLFF. Full variable domain (outside the CDR3, taken from reference TRBV28 and TRBJ1-4): DVKVTQSSRYLVKRTGEKVFLECVQDMDHENMFWYRQDPGLGLRLIYFSYDVKMKEKGDIPEGYSVSREKKERFSLILESASTNQTSMYLCASSGQHINEKLFFGSGTQLSVL.

This clonotype has ten or more counts. The CDR3, as DNA: TGTGCCAGCAGTGATGGTCCAGCGCGGTACTTC. As protein: CASSDGPARYF. The chain combines TRBV2 with TRBJ2-7; D is unresolved. Per germline, CDR1 SNHLY and CDR2 FYNNEI. V gave up 3 bases and J gave up 12 bases, with 12 bases separating them. CDR3 length: 11 amino acids.

This clonotype was detected ten times or more. J is TRBJ1-1 and V is TRBV5-5; a possible D gene is TRBD1 (6 bases). CDR3 size: 14 residues. Trimming pared 4 bases from V and 3 bases from J, leaving 13 bases between. The germline V gene has CDR1 SGHKS and CDR2 YYEKEE (reference sequence). For the CDR3, the DNA is TGTGCCAGCAGCGGGGTGGGGGCCTACACTGAAGCTTTCTTT. Its translation is CASSGVGAYTEAFF.

This clonotype was counted between two and nine times. The chain employs TRBV7-2 and TRBJ2-1; a weak D match, TRBD2 (7 bases). The germline V and J ends were trimmed by 4 bases and 9 bases, with 16 bases remaining between them. The CDR3 loop spans 14 amino acids. In germline, CDR1 is SGHTA, CDR2 FQGNSA. CDR3 DNA: TGTGCCAGCAGCTCTGTAGGGGGGGGTGGTGAGCAGTTCTTC. Protein sequence: CASSSVGGGGEQFF. The full variable domain, completed using reference TRBV7-2 and TRBJ2-1, is GAGVSQSPSNKVTEKGKDVELRCDPISGHTALYWYRQSLGQGLEFLIYFQGNSAPDKSGLPSDRFSAERTGGSVSTLTIQRTQQEDSAVYLCASSSVGGGGEQFFGPGTRLTVL.

This clonotype was counted between two and nine times. V is TRBV19 and J is TRBJ2-1, with no clear D. Germline CDR1 reads LNHDA; CDR2 reads SQIVND (reference sequence). The CDR3 is 14 amino acids. With 7 bases removed from V and 0 bases from J, the gap between germline ends came to 10 bases. For the CDR3, the DNA is TGTGCCAGTATCGACTCGAGCTCCTACAATGAGCAGTTCTTC. This encodes CASIDSSSYNEQFF.

The rearrangement joins TRBV27 to TRBJ2-1; the match to TRBD2 covers 9 bases. Trimming removed 0 bases from V and 6 bases from J; junction bases left unmatched: 12. CDR1 is MNHEY and CDR2 is SMNVEV in the germline V gene (reference sequence). The CDR3 loop spans 18 amino acids. The CDR3 spells CASSLSAVRASGVNEQFF. The CDR3 DNA follows: TGTGCCAGCAGTTTATCTGCGGTTCGGGCTAGCGGGGTCAATGAGCAGTTCTTC.